This entry lists 21 T cell receptor beta chains sequenced from one sample in a study of T-cell reconstitution after alpha-beta-depleted transplantation in children. Preparation of the TCRbeta library was carried out with unique molecular identifiers. TCRdb reanalysed the PCR reads using MiXCR and keeps one entry per CDR3 protein. This sample has nearly 350,000 distinct CDR3 sequences, with around 15% found just once. Sequenced material: PBMCs, mostly from graft donor cells, taken 360 days after TCRalphabeta/CD19-depleted stem cell transplant. These receptors were obtained from a male patient under 10 years old who had a stem cell transplant for acute lymphoblastic leukemia, so the T cells may come from the graft donor.

There are a few counts of this clonotype. The chain has TRBV29-1 and TRBJ2-2; a possible D gene is TRBD2 (6 bases). Per the germline V gene, CDR1 is SQVTM and CDR2 is ANQGSEA. Trimming removed 5 bases from V and 0 bases from J, with 10 bases in between. The CDR3 spans 14 residues. The CDR3 bases are TGCAGCGTTCGCAGGAGGGCGAACACCGGGGAGCTGTTTTTT. Encoded protein: CSVRRRANTGELFF.

The chain is built from TRBV29-1 and TRBJ2-4, with a possible D match to TRBD1 (7 bases). Deletions cut 2 bases from V and 1 base from J, with 18 bases between. The CDR3 consists of 17 residues. Germline V gene data show CDR1 as SQVTM and CDR2 as ANQGSEA. CDR3 bases: TGCAGCGTTGAATGGGGGGACAGCGGAACGGCCAAAAACATTCAGTACTTC. Protein: CSVEWGDSGTAKNIQYF.

The chain is built from TRBV9 and TRBJ2-2; 11 bases agree with TRBD2. Germline trimming cut 4 bases from V and 3 bases from J; bases unmatched to any gene: 5. The CDR3 has 16 amino acids. The germline CDR1 and CDR2 sequences are SGDLS and YYNGEE. CDR3 DNA: TGTGCCAGCAGCCCCCGACTAGCGGGGTACACCGGGGAGCTGTTTTTT. It encodes CASSPRLAGYTGELFF.

This clonotype appeared once. The chain has TRBV5-2 and TRBJ2-7; the table assigns TRBD1, which was not confirmed against the DNA. TRBV5-2 is annotated as a pseudogene. The CDR3 is 13 amino acids. Here the CDR3 reads CAMGWGVLYEQYF. The CDR3 nucleotides read TGTGCCATGGGCTGGGGGGTCCTCTACGAGCAGTACTTC.

This clonotype occurred a few times. V usage is TRBV10-3 and J usage is TRBJ2-7; tentatively, D is TRBD1 (5 bases). The V gene lost 4 bases and the J gene lost 2 bases, with 6 bases spanning the gap. Germline V gene sequence: CDR1 ENHRY, CDR2 SYGVKD. The CDR3 length is 12 residues. DNA of the CDR3: TGTGCCATCAGTGGACAGCCCTACGAGCAGTACTTC. Amino acids: CAISGQPYEQYF.

The V gene is TRBV6-2 or TRBV6-3, the J gene TRBJ2-1; weak D call: TRBD2 (6 bases). Trimming stripped 4 bases from V and 6 bases from J, with 7 bases between. The CDR3 has 12 amino acids. CDR1 and CDR2 (germline): MNHEY, SVGEGT. This CDR3 is CASSWDSNEQFF. In DNA, the CDR3 is TGTGCCAGCAGTTGGGACTCCAATGAGCAGTTCTTC.

V usage is TRBV7-2 and J usage is TRBJ2-7; 9 bases map to TRBD2. CDR1 and CDR2 from the germline V gene are SGHTA and FQGNSA. V lost 5 bases and J lost 2; bases outside the gene matches: 7. The CDR3 is 15 amino acids. The chain's CDR3 is CASSPVAGGPYEQYF. CDR3 coding DNA: TGTGCCAGCAGCCCCGTGGCGGGAGGGCCCTACGAGCAGTACTTC.

J is TRBJ2-1 and V is TRBV12-3 or TRBV12-4; a possible D gene is TRBD1 (5 bases). The CDR3 is 13 amino acids. V lost 3 bases, J lost 6 bases, and 9 bases lay in between. CDR3 coding DNA: TGTGCCAGCAGTTTCCGCAGGGTCAATGAGCAGTTCTTC. It is translated as CASSFRRVNEQFF.

CDR3 coding DNA: TGCAGTGCTTTGACAGGGGCAAGGAGCCAAGAGACCCAGTACTTC. It translates to CSALTGARSQETQYF. V gene TRBV20-1 combines with J gene TRBJ2-5; 8 bases are shared with TRBD1. The V segment lost 5 bases and the J segment 1 base; nucleotides outside the gene matches: 9. The CDR3 consists of 15 residues. CDR1 is DFQATT, CDR2 SNEGSKA, per germline (reference sequence).

A word on this clonotype: It may be a read error: a sequence one base away is much more abundant. As the CDR3 is not closed by the conserved phenylalanine or tryptophan, this likely results from a read error. The J gene is TRBJ2-1, the V gene TRBV12-3 or TRBV12-4; TRBD2 aligns across 7 bases. Unmatched junction bases numbered 9, after V lost 6 bases and J lost 10 bases. This CDR3 comprises 13 residues. CDR3 in DNA: TGTGCCAGCAGCATAGAGCTACTAGCGGAGCAGTTCCTC. Encoded protein: CASSIELLAEQFL.

In this sample, this clonotype turned up a few times. The chain recombines TRBV7-2 with TRBJ1-2; D might be TRBD1 (5 bases). The V gene lost 5 bases and the J gene lost 4 bases, with 23 bases spanning the gap. In germline, CDR1 is SGHTA, CDR2 FQGNSA. The CDR3 consists of 17 residues. The CDR3, as DNA: TGTGCCAGCAGCCCCACACTCCGACAGTGGGCGATCTATGGCTACACCTTC. It specifies CASSPTLRQWAIYGYTF.

The chain joins TRBV4-1 to TRBJ2-7; the match to TRBD1 covers 12 bases. V was clipped by 1 base and J by 3 bases; unmatched bases: 13. CDR1 and CDR2 from the germline V gene are MGHRA and YSYEKL. The CDR3 contains 19 residues. CDR3 region: CASSQVEGTGGLQGYEQYF. The CDR3 coding sequence is TGCGCCAGCAGCCAAGTGGAGGGGACAGGGGGCTTACAGGGCTACGAGCAGTACTTC.

This clonotype was observed a handful of times. The rearrangement uses TRBV5-1 and TRBJ2-7; TRBD2 matches 7 bases. CDR3 length: 15 amino acids. Germline CDR1 reads SGHRS; CDR2 reads YFSETQ. V lost 4 bases, J lost 4 bases, and 11 bases stayed unmatched. For the CDR3, the DNA is TGCGCCAGCAGCCCCCGAGTCGGGGGAGGGTACGAGCAGTACTTC. Amino acid sequence: CASSPRVGGGYEQYF. The whole variable domain, filled in from reference TRBV5-1 and TRBJ2-7, reads KAGVTQTPRYLIKTRGQQVTLSCSPISGHRSVSWYQQTPGQGLQFLFEYFSETQRNKGNFPGRFSGRQFSNSRSEMNVSTLELGDSALYLCASSPRVGGGYEQYFGPGTRLTVT.

This clonotype has a handful of counts. The chain links TRBV28 to TRBJ2-7; weak D call: TRBD2 (5 bases). Germline V lookup: CDR1 MDHEN, CDR2 SYDVKM. V gave up 6 bases and J gave up 5 bases, with 11 bases separating them. The CDR3 contains 12 residues. The CDR3 here is CASRRALNEQYF. The CDR3 DNA reads as TGTGCCAGCAGGAGGGCGCTAAACGAGCAGTACTTC.

This clonotype showed up just a few times. The rearrangement links TRBV20-1 to TRBJ2-7; D not resolved. CDR3 length: 13 residues. The germline CDR1 and CDR2 sequences are DFQATT and SNEGSKA (reference sequence). V was trimmed by 3 bases and J by 3 bases, leaving 12 bases between them. The CDR3 sequence: CSASHDTNYEQYF. The CDR3, as DNA: TGCAGTGCTAGTCACGACACTAACTACGAGCAGTACTTC.

This chain connects TRBV20-1 to TRBJ2-7, with 7 bases fitting TRBD1. The CDR3 is 14 residues long. The V and J ends lost 3 bases and 0 bases, in that order; junction bases with no gene match: 5. CDR1 and CDR2 (germline): DFQATT, SNEGSKA (reference sequence). The CDR3 protein is CSAREGGASYEQYF. The DNA for the CDR3 is TGCAGTGCTAGGGAAGGGGGCGCCTCCTACGAGCAGTACTTC.

This clonotype was seen only a few times. The chain uses TRBV7-6 and TRBJ1-4; tentatively, D is TRBD1 (6 bases). Trimming removed 1 base from V and 10 bases from J, with 13 bases in between. The CDR3 consists of 14 residues. Germline CDR1 reads SGHVS; CDR2 reads FNYEAQ. CDR3 amino acids: CASSLDGGLGKLFF. The CDR3 DNA is TGTGCCAGCAGCTTAGATGGGGGGCTGGGAAAACTGTTTTTT.

This rearrangement joins TRBV2 to TRBJ2-1; the match to TRBD1 covers 11 bases. J gave up 3 bases and V 8 bases, and 3 bases lay outside the gene matches. Looked up from germline, CDR1 is SNHLY and CDR2 is FYNNEI. The CDR3 loop spans 14 amino acids. The CDR3 region is CASEGTGGYNEQFF. The CDR3 region has the DNA TGTGCCAGCGAGGGGACAGGGGGCTACAATGAGCAGTTCTTC.

This clonotype was seen more than once but under ten times. The CDR3 coding sequence is TGTGCCAGCAGTTTGGCAGGGCTCGGCGGAAACACCATATATTTT. It is translated as CASSLAGLGGNTIYF. The V gene is TRBV12-3 or TRBV12-4, the J gene TRBJ1-3; weak D call: TRBD1 (5 bases). The length of the CDR3 is 15 residues. Trimming cost V 3 bases and J 4 bases, with 13 bases left between them.

This clonotype has only a few counts. This sequence joins TRBV5-1 and TRBJ2-5, with TRBD1 matching 9 bases. The trim removed 5 bases at V and 4 bases at J, leaving 9 bases unmatched. The length of the CDR3 is 15 residues. Per germline, CDR1 SGHRS and CDR2 YFSETQ. CDR3 region: CASRHRGPPPETQYF. For the CDR3, the DNA is TGCGCCAGCAGACACAGGGGGCCGCCTCCAGAGACCCAGTACTTC.

This clonotype was seen ten or more times. The chain has TRBV6-2 or TRBV6-3 and TRBJ2-7; D might be TRBD2 (6 bases). The CDR3 has 17 amino acids. Germline CDR1 and CDR2: MNHEY and SVGEGT. Trimming cost V 2 bases and J 3 bases, with 20 bases left between them. Written as DNA, the CDR3 is TGTGCCAGCAGTTACGGGCATGAATGGCGGGGTGTCTACGAGCAGTACTTC. It codes for CASSYGHEWRGVYEQYF.